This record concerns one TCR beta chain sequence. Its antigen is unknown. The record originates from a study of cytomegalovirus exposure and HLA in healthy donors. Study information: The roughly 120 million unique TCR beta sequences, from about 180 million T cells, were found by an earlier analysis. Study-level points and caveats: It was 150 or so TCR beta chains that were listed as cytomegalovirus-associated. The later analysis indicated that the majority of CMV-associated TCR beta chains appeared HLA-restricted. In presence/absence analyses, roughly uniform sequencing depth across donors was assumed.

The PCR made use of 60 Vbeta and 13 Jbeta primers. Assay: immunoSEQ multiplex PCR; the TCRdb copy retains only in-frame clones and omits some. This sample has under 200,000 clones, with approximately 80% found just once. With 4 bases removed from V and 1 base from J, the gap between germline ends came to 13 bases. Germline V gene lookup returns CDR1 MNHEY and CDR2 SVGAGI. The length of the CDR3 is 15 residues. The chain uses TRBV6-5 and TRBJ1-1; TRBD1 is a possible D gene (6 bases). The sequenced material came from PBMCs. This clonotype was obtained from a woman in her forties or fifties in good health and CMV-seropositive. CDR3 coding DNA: TGTGCCAGCAGTTTCGCAGGGGAGGGGAACACTGAAGCTTTCTTT. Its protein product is CASSFAGEGNTEAFF.